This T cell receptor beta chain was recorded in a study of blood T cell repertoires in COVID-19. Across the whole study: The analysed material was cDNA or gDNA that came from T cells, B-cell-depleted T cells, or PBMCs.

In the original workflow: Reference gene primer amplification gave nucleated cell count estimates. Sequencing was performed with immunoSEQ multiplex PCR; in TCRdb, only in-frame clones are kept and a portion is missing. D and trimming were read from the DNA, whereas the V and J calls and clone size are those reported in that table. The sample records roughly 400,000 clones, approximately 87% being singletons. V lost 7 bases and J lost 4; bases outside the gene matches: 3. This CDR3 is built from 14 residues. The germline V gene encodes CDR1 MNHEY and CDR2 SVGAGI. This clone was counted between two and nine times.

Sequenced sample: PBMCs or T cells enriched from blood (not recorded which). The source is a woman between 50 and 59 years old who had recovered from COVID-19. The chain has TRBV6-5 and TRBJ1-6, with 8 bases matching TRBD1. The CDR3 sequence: CASTGTGYNSPLHF. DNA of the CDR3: TGTGCCAGCACCGGGACAGGATATAATTCACCCCTCCACTTT.